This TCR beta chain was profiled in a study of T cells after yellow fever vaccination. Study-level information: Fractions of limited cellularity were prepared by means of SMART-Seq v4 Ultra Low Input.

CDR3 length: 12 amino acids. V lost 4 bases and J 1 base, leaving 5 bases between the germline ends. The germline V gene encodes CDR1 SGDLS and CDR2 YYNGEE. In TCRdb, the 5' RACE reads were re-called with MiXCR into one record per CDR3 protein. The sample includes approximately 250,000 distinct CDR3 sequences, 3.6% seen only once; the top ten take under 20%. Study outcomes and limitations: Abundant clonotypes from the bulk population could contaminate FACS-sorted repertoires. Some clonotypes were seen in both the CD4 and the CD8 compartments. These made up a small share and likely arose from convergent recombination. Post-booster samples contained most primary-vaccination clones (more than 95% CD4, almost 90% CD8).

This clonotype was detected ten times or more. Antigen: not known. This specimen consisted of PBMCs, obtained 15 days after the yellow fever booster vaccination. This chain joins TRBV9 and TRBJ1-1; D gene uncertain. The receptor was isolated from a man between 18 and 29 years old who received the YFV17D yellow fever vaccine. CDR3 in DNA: TGTGCCAGCAGCAACCGGAACACTGAAGCTTTCTTT. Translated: CASSNRNTEAFF.